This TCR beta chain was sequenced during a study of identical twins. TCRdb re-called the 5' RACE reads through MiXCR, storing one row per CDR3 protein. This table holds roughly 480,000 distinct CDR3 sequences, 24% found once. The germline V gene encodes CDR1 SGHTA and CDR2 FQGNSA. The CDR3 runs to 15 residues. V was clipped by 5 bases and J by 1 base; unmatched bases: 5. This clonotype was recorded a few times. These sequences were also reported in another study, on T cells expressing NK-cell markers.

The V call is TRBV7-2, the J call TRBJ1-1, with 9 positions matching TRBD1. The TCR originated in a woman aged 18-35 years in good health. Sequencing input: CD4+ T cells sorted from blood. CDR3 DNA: TGTGCCAGCAGCCCGGGGACAGGGTGGAACACTGAAGCTTTCTTT. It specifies CASSPGTGWNTEAFF. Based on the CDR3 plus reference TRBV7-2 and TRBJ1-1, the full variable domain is GAGVSQSPSNKVTEKGKDVELRCDPISGHTALYWYRQSLGQGLEFLIYFQGNSAPDKSGLPSDRFSAERTGGSVSTLTIQRTQQEDSAVYLCASSPGTGWNTEAFFGQGTRLTVV.